These 9 T cell receptor beta chains share one sample of origin, sequenced in a study of blood T cell repertoires in COVID-19. Method: immunoSEQ multiplex PCR; TCRdb's copy keeps in-frame clones and lacks some. Seen here are about 190,000 clones, about 89% observed once, and the top ten hold roughly 6.7%. Input material: peripheral blood. The source of these receptors is a man in his forties with acute or convalescent COVID-19.

This clone was seen only once. The chain joins TRBV6-2 or TRBV6-3 to TRBJ1-5; D gene uncertain. Germline lookup yields CDR1 MNHEY and CDR2 SVGEGT. The CDR3 runs 11 residues. V lost 5 bases and J lost 7, with 6 bases in between. The CDR3 coding sequence is TGTGCCAGCAGTCATGGCCAGCCCCAGCATTTT. Its protein is CASSHGQPQHF.

The chain combines TRBV4-1 with TRBJ1-2; 8 bases map to TRBD1. The V segment lost 3 bases and the J segment 1 base; nucleotides outside the gene matches: 7. The CDR3 covers 16 residues. Germline V gene lookup returns CDR1 MGHRA and CDR2 YSYEKL. This chain's CDR3 is CASSHHIGQGNYGYTF. The CDR3 nucleotides are TGCGCCAGCAGCCATCATATCGGACAGGGTAACTATGGCTACACCTTC.

V is TRBV18 and J is TRBJ1-1; D unresolved. The CDR3 spans 12 residues. V was cut by 3 bases and J by 1 base, with 3 bases left in between. Germline V lookup: CDR1 KGHSH, CDR2 LQKENI. The DNA of the CDR3 is TGTGCCAGCTCACCCGGGAACACTGAAGCTTTCTTT. This codes for CASSPGNTEAFF.

This chain joins TRBV4-2 and TRBJ1-1; D call uncertain. Trimming shortened V by 5 bases and J by 3 bases, and 13 bases separated the two germline ends. This CDR3 has 14 amino acids. The V gene's germline CDR1 is LGHNA and CDR2 YNFKEQ. The DNA of the CDR3 is TGTGCCAGCAGCAACTCAGCGGAATACACTGAAGCTTTCTTT. Its translation: CASSNSAEYTEAFF.

This sequence joins TRBV27 and TRBJ2-5; no definite D call. This CDR3 contains 13 residues. V was trimmed by 6 bases and J by 4 bases, leaving 12 bases between them. The germline CDR1 and CDR2 sequences are MNHEY and SMNVEV (reference sequence). CDR3 amino acids: CASRGWSVETQYF. The CDR3 DNA is TGTGCCAGCAGGGGCTGGTCAGTAGAGACCCAGTACTTC.

The V gene is TRBV19, the J gene TRBJ1-4, with D unresolved. Germline values: CDR1 LNHDA, CDR2 SQIVND (reference sequence). Trimming stripped 3 bases from V and 3 bases from J, with 8 bases between. The CDR3 spans 14 residues. DNA for the CDR3: TGTGCCAGTAGTATTCGGCTAGCTAATGAAAAACTGTTTTTT. Its translation is CASSIRLANEKLFF.

The genes are TRBV4-2 and TRBJ2-1; 10 bases align to TRBD2. Germline CDR1 reads LGHNA; CDR2 reads YNFKEQ. Trimming removed 0 bases from V and 4 bases from J; junction bases left unmatched: 3. The CDR3 contains 16 residues. CDR3: CASSQEAGGTYNEQFF. Written as DNA, the CDR3 is TGTGCCAGCAGCCAAGAAGCGGGGGGGACTTACAATGAGCAGTTCTTC.

The chain couples TRBV30 to TRBJ1-3; no reliable D call. Germline lookup yields CDR1 GTSNPN and CDR2 SVGIG (reference sequence). Trimming removed 1 base at V and 0 bases at J, with 7 bases between. This CDR3 region has 14 residues. In DNA form, the CDR3 reads TGTGCCTGGAGTGCCCTGAGCTCTGGAAACACCATATATTTT. This gives the protein CAWSALSSGNTIYF. The full variable domain, with the rest looked up from reference TRBV30 and TRBJ1-3, is SQTIHQWPATLVQPVGSPLSLECTVEGTSNPNLYWYRQAAGRGLQLLFYSVGIGQISSEVPQNLSASRPQDRQFILSSKKLLLSDSGFYLCAWSALSSGNTIYFGEGSWLTVV.

This chain uses TRBV4-2 with TRBJ1-1, with 7 bases fitting TRBD1. J gave up 0 bases and V 0 bases, and 10 bases lay outside the gene matches. The CDR3 consists of 18 residues. CDR1 and CDR2 from the germline V gene are LGHNA and YNFKEQ. The CDR3 spells CASSQDLGTADMNTEAFF. The CDR3 region has the DNA TGTGCCAGCAGCCAAGATCTCGGGACAGCGGATATGAACACTGAAGCTTTCTTT.